Listed below are T cell receptor beta chains from one sample, sequenced in a study of shared clonotypes between healthy human individuals. Here immunoSEQ multiplex PCR was the method, and the copy in TCRdb shows in-frame clones only, minus some. The sample has roughly 2.5 million clones, more than 80% seen once; the top ten hold 0.13% to 0.15%. The specimen sequenced was naive CD4+ T cells sorted from blood. These receptor sequences come from a man younger than 30 in good health. Both conserved end residues are part of each CDR3. The D gene is left open where the match is weak. Clone size appears in some rows only: once, few, many, or a class for an expanded clone.

>16|TRBJ2-1|NA|TRBV9|NA
TGTGCCAGCAGCGTAGAGGGGAATTTCCAGAACAATGAGCAGTTCTTC
CASSVEGNFQNNEQFF
>16|TRBJ2-1|NA|TRBV7-2|NA
TGTGCCAGCAGCTTAATCGCGGGACTTACCTACAATGAGCAGTTCTTC
CASSLIAGLTYNEQFF
>15|TRBJ1-1|NA|TRBV5-1|NA
TGCGCCAGCAGCTTGGTCGGGGGCGCGTACACTGAAGCTTTCTTT
CASSLVGGAYTEAFF
>13|TRBJ1-1|NA|TRBV7-9|NA
TGTGCCAGCAGCCCATCTCCCAACACTGAAGCTTTCTTT
CASSPSPNTEAFF
>13|TRBJ1-2|NA|TRBV5-5|NA
TGTGCCAGCAGCTTGGAACCAGACTATGGCTACACCTTC
CASSLEPDYGYTF
>14|TRBJ2-3|NA|TRBV6-5|TRBD1
TGTGCCAGCACCTCAGGGGGTTTCACAGATACGCAGTATTTT
CASTSGGFTDTQYF
>15|TRBJ1-5|NA|TRBV6-5|TRBD1
TGTGCCAGCAGGACCGACAGGGGTGGCAATCAGCCCCAGCATTTT
CASRTDRGGNQPQHF
>15|TRBJ2-3|NA|TRBV5-4|TRBD2
TGTGCCAGCAGCTTTACTAGCGGGGGCACAGATACGCAGTATTTT
CASSFTSGGTDTQYF
>17|TRBJ1-2|NA|TRBV7-8|NA
TGTGCCAGCAGCTTAGTCGCGGCTGACAGGACGGGCTATGGCTACACCTTC
CASSLVAADRTGYGYTF
>15|TRBJ1-1|NA|TRBV15|TRBD1
TGTGCCACCAGCAGTTGGACAGGGAAAAACACTGAAGCTTTCTTT
CATSSWTGKNTEAFF
>15|TRBJ2-6|NA|TRBV18|NA
TGTGCCAGCACTCCACAGGGATCTGGGGCCAACGTCCTGACTTTC
CASTPQGSGANVLTF
>14|TRBJ2-3|NA|TRBV18|NA
TGTGCCAGCTCACCTTCTTGGATCACAGATACGCAGTATTTT
CASSPSWITDTQYF
>17|TRBJ2-6|once|TRBV19|TRBD1
TGTGCCAGTAGATCGGGACAGGTTGAACCTGGGGCCAACGTCCTGACTTTC
CASRSGQVEPGANVLTF
>16|TRBJ1-1|NA|TRBV11-1|NA
TGTGCCAGCAGCTCTTTGGGGGAGGGGTCGGACACTGAAGCTTTCTTT
CASSSLGEGSDTEAFF
>12|TRBJ2-7|NA|TRBV12-5|NA
TGTGCTAGTGGACTGATAGGTTACGAGCAGTACTTC
CASGLIGYEQYF
>13|TRBJ2-1|NA|TRBV6-1|NA
TGTGCCAGCAGGGCGGGCTCCTACAATGAGCAGTTCTTC
CASRAGSYNEQFF
>15|TRBJ1-6|few|TRBV30|TRBD1
TGTGCCTGGAGTTCCGGGACAGGGGGAAATTCACCCCTCCACTTT
CAWSSGTGGNSPLHF
>15|TRBJ2-1|NA|TRBV18|NA
TGTGCCAGCTCACCAGGGCCTGGCTCCTACAATGAGCAGTTCTTC
CASSPGPGSYNEQFF
>13|TRBJ1-6|NA|TRBV10-1|TRBD1
TGCGCCAGCAGTCGGGACAGTAATTCACCCCTCCACTTT
CASSRDSNSPLHF
>13|TRBJ1-4|once|TRBV7-9|NA
TGTGCCAGCAGCCTCTCAGGGTTTGAAAAACTGTTTTTT
CASSLSGFEKLFF
>11|TRBJ2-2|NA|TRBV2|NA
TGTGCCAGCAAAACCCCCGGGGAGCTGTTTTTT
CASKTPGELFF
>13|TRBJ2-1|NA|TRBV14|NA
TGTGCCAGCAGCCCGTCGACGACAGCAGAGCAGTTCTTC
CASSPSTTAEQFF
>15|TRBJ2-5|NA|TRBV5-8|TRBD1
TGTGCCAGCAGCCCCGACAGGGGGCGGTGGGAGACCCAGTACTTC
CASSPDRGRWETQYF
>16|TRBJ1-5|NA|TRBV2|TRBD1
TGTGCCAGCACCCAATCTTCGGACAGGGTGAATCAGCCCCAGCATTTT
CASTQSSDRVNQPQHF
>17|TRBJ2-3|once|TRBV5-1|TRBD2
TGCGCCAGCAGAAACTTCGAAACTAGCGGGGTCACAGATACGCAGTATTTT
CASRNFETSGVTDTQYF
>15|TRBJ1-3|NA|TRBV4-1|NA
TGCGCCAGCAGCACTGGCGGTGGCTCTGGAAACACCATATATTTT
CASSTGGGSGNTIYF
>12|TRBJ2-7|NA|TRBV30|NA
TGTGCCTGGAGCGCGGACATCGACGAGCAGTACTTC
CAWSADIDEQYF
>17|TRBJ2-3|NA|TRBV10-3|TRBD1
TGTGCCATCAGTGAGTCGCCGGGACAGGGGGCGGGGGATACGCAGTATTTT
CAISESPGQGAGDTQYF
>13|TRBJ2-7|NA|TRBV7-2|NA
TGTGCCAGCAGCTCCGGGGGCCCCTACGAGCAGTACTTC
CASSSGGPYEQYF
>13|TRBJ1-4|NA|TRBV30|TRBD1
TGTGCCTGGAGAGGGGGCAGGGATGAAAAACTGTTTTTT
CAWRGGRDEKLFF
>16|TRBJ2-5|NA|TRBV7-2|TRBD2
TGTGCCAGCAGCGAGCGACTAGCGGGGGCTCAAGAGACCCAGTACTTC
CASSERLAGAQETQYF
>17|TRBJ2-2|NA|TRBV4-2|TRBD2
TGTGCCAGCAGCCAGGGAGATGTAGCGGGGGGGCCCGGGGAGCTGTTTTTT
CASSQGDVAGGPGELFF
>14|TRBJ1-1|few|TRBV2|NA
TGTGCCAGCAGTGAGGTCAGTATGAACACTGAAGCTTTCTTT
CASSEVSMNTEAFF